These 3 T cell receptor beta chains originate from one sample sequenced in a study of cytomegalovirus exposure and HLA in healthy donors. Clones were read by immunoSEQ multiplex PCR, and TCRdb kept only the in-frame ones, dropping some. This table has 110,000 to 150,000 clones, roughly nine tenths appearing once. The sequenced sample was PBMCs. The receptors stem from a man between 18 and 29 years old in good health and CMV-seronegative.

The rearrangement joins TRBV13 to TRBJ1-1, with 7 bases lining up with TRBD1. This CDR3 is 16 amino acids long. V shed 5 bases, J shed 9 bases, and the junction held 18 bases outside the gene matches. Germline CDR1 reads PRHDT; CDR2 reads FYEKMQ (reference sequence). The CDR3 here is CASSEGAALGTVKAFF. Written as DNA, the CDR3 is TGTGCCAGCAGCGAGGGGGCTGCTCTGGGGACGGTCAAAGCTTTCTTT.

V and J are TRBV13 and TRBJ1-1, with 9 bases lining up with TRBD1. V dropped 4 bases and J dropped 1; count of bases not matched to a gene: 1. The CDR3 length is 14 residues. Germline CDR1 PRHDT, CDR2 FYEKMQ (reference sequence). This CDR3 reads CASSWGQGNTEAFF. The CDR3 DNA sequence: TGTGCCAGCAGCTGGGGACAGGGGAACACTGAAGCTTTCTTT. Using reference TRBV13 and TRBJ1-1 for the parts outside the CDR3, the full variable domain is AAGVIQSPRHLIKEKRETATLKCYPIPRHDTVYWYQQGPGQDPQFLISFYEKMQSDKGSIPDRFSAQQFSDYHSELNMSSLELGDSALYFCASSWGQGNTEAFFGQGTRLTVV.

The J gene is TRBJ2-5, the V gene TRBV7-9; D remains unclear. Trimming pared 5 bases from V and 4 bases from J, leaving 14 bases between. The CDR3 length is 14 residues. Germline loops: CDR1 SEHNR, CDR2 FQNEAQ (reference sequence). CDR3 region: CASSVDTMRETQYF. CDR3 in DNA: TGTGCCAGCAGCGTAGATACCATGCGAGAGACCCAGTACTTC.